Following are 31 T cell receptor beta chains from one sample sequenced in a study of cytomegalovirus exposure and HLA in healthy donors. The repertoire was sequenced with immunoSEQ multiplex PCR; TCRdb's copy has only in-frame clones and lacks some. This table holds approximately 160,000 clones, around 90% found once. Sequencing used PBMCs. The receptor set was obtained from a woman aged 18-29 years in good health and CMV-seropositive.

The chain carries TRBV10-2 and TRBJ2-7; 11 nucleotides align to TRBD2. The CDR3 consists of 15 residues. The V gene's germline CDR1 is WSHSY and CDR2 SAAADI. Losses at the gene ends were 4 bases for V and 3 bases for J; bases not matched to a gene: 5. The CDR3 loop is CASSGGLAEYYEQYF. The CDR3 bases are TGCGCCAGCAGTGGGGGACTAGCGGAGTACTACGAGCAGTACTTC.

This chain connects TRBV4-2 to TRBJ1-1; D uncertain. The V end was cut by 0 bases, the J end by 0 bases, with 11 bases between. Germline V CDR1 and CDR2: LGHNA, YNFKEQ. The CDR3 sequence is 16 residues long. The CDR3 protein is CASSQDETNMNTEAFF. DNA for the CDR3: TGTGCCAGCAGCCAAGACGAGACTAACATGAACACTGAAGCTTTCTTT.

V is TRBV6-6 and J is TRBJ2-2; TRBD2 matches 12 bases. The CDR3 loop spans 16 amino acids. Germline values: CDR1 MNHNY, CDR2 SVGAGI (reference sequence). V was pared by 2 bases and J by 5 bases, with 3 bases of the junction left unmatched. The CDR3 reads CASSYGTSGGTGELFF. The CDR3 bases are TGTGCCAGCAGTTACGGTACTAGCGGGGGGACCGGGGAGCTGTTTTTT.

This rearrangement joins TRBV5-5 to TRBJ1-5; the match to TRBD1 covers 8 bases. CDR1 SGHKS and CDR2 YYEKEE come from the germline V gene (reference sequence). The V segment lost 5 bases and the J segment 3 bases; nucleotides outside the gene matches: 7. There are 15 residues in the CDR3. Written as DNA, the CDR3 is TGTGCCAGCAGTCGACAGGGGCGGAACAATCAGCCCCAGCATTTT. It encodes CASSRQGRNNQPQHF.

The chain uses TRBV6-5 and TRBJ1-5; TRBD1 agrees at 7 bases. Per germline, CDR1 MNHEY and CDR2 SVGAGI. V lost 2 bases and J lost 4; bases outside the gene matches: 5. CDR3 length equals 15 residues. CDR3 bases: TGTGCCAGCAGTTACAACAGGGGCGAGAATCAGCCCCAGCATTTT. Protein sequence: CASSYNRGENQPQHF.

V gene TRBV13 combines with J gene TRBJ2-7, with 7 bases fitting TRBD1. Looked up from germline, CDR1 is PRHDT and CDR2 is FYEKMQ (reference sequence). The CDR3 covers 15 residues. V gave up 2 bases and J gave up 4 bases; unmatched junction bases: 8. The CDR3 DNA is TGTGCCAGCAGCTTACAAATAAGGGGGCGGTACGAGCAGTACTTC. Translated: CASSLQIRGRYEQYF.

The chain recombines TRBV5-5 with TRBJ1-5; TRBD1 is a possible D gene (5 bases). Germline V gene data show CDR1 as SGHKS and CDR2 as YYEKEE (reference sequence). The CDR3 is 14 amino acids. Deletions cut 0 bases from V and 4 bases from J, with 8 bases between. The DNA for the CDR3 is TGTGCCAGCAGCTTGGTTGGGGGGAATCAGCCCCAGCATTTT. As protein: CASSLVGGNQPQHF.

The rearrangement links TRBV18 to TRBJ2-7; 9 bases map to TRBD1. V was clipped by 3 bases and J by 2 bases; unmatched bases: 5. This CDR3 comprises 15 residues. Germline CDR1 and CDR2: KGHSH and LQKENI. CDR3 sequence reads: CASSPGTGTTYEQYF. CDR3 bases: TGTGCCAGCTCACCCGGGACAGGGACTACCTACGAGCAGTACTTC.

The J gene is TRBJ2-2, the V gene TRBV25-1, with TRBD1 identical over 8 bases. This CDR3 is built from 16 residues. Trimming took 1 base from V and 1 from J; bases not matched to a gene: 2. CDR1 and CDR2 from the germline V gene are MGHDK and SYGVNS. CDR3 sequence: CASSELGTGNTGELFF. CDR3 in DNA: TGTGCCAGCAGTGAATTGGGGACAGGGAACACCGGGGAGCTGTTTTTT.

The chain employs TRBV12-5 and TRBJ2-3; a possible D gene is TRBD2 (5 bases). Trimming removed 6 bases from V and 1 base from J, with 8 bases in between. The CDR3 is 13 residues long. Per germline, CDR1 LGHNT and CDR2 FRNRAP. The CDR3 region is CASGVSGTDTQYF. Written as DNA, the CDR3 is TGTGCTAGTGGGGTTAGCGGCACAGATACGCAGTATTTT.

The chain combines TRBV2 with TRBJ1-2; unclear D gene. Trimming took 2 bases from V and 0 from J, leaving 16 bases between them. Per the germline V gene, CDR1 is SNHLY and CDR2 is FYNNEI. The CDR3 has 17 amino acids. This CDR3 reads CASSESSDKLSNYGYTF. Here the CDR3 DNA reads TGTGCCAGCAGTGAAAGTTCAGACAAACTTTCTAACTATGGCTACACCTTC.

The rearrangement uses TRBV6-1 and TRBJ1-5; D not resolved. The CDR3 totals 18 residues. Germline CDR1 and CDR2: MNHNS and SASEGT. Trimming took 0 bases from V and 4 from J, leaving 19 bases between them. The chain's CDR3 is CASSEARYSLRGNQPQHF. The CDR3 nucleotides are TGTGCCAGCAGTGAAGCGCGGTACTCCTTGCGAGGGAATCAGCCCCAGCATTTT.

V gene TRBV30 combines with J gene TRBJ2-7; 8 bases align to TRBD2. Trimming took 3 bases from V and 6 from J; bases not matched to a gene: 7. From germline, CDR1 is GTSNPN and CDR2 SVGIG (reference sequence). CDR3 length equals 13 residues. CDR3 sequence: CAWSGRADFEQYF. For the CDR3, the DNA is TGTGCCTGGAGCGGGAGGGCCGATTTCGAGCAGTACTTC.

In regard to this clone: In the same sample, other DNA sequences code for this CDR3. The genes are TRBV2 and TRBJ2-7; 13 nucleotides line up with TRBD2. This CDR3 is 14 amino acids long. V lost 6 bases to trimming and J lost 4 bases; unmatched junction nucleotides: 3. The V gene's germline CDR1 is SNHLY and CDR2 FYNNEI. The CDR3 DNA sequence: TGTGCCAGCAGCCGGACTAGCGGGAGTTACGAGCAGTACTTC. Its translation is CASSRTSGSYEQYF.

This sequence joins TRBV10-3 and TRBJ2-5; the D gene is possibly TRBD1 (6 bases). CDR3 length equals 14 residues. V was clipped by 6 bases and J by 0 bases, with 11 bases between them. Germline-derived CDR1 and CDR2 are ENHRY and SYGVKD. The CDR3 reads CAIRSRDNQETQYF. The CDR3 DNA reads TGTGCCATCAGATCCCGGGACAACCAAGAGACCCAGTACTTC.

The CDR3 DNA reads as TGTGCCAGCAGCCACAACGGGGGAAACACCGGGGAGCTGTTTTTT. It encodes CASSHNGGNTGELFF. The chain links TRBV14 to TRBJ2-2; D possibly corresponds to TRBD2 (6 bases). The CDR3 has 15 amino acids. Between the trimmed V and J ends, which lost 3 bases and 2 bases, there was a span of 10 bases. Germline lookup yields CDR1 SGHDN and CDR2 FVKESK.

The gene calls are TRBV30 and TRBJ2-7; 11 bases agree with TRBD1. Germline CDR1 is GTSNPN and CDR2 is SVGIG (reference sequence). Trimming cost V 3 bases and J 3 bases; bases outside gene matches: 4. The CDR3 is made up of 14 amino acids. CDR3 DNA: TGTGCCTGGAGCCCGGGACAGGGGGTCTACGAGCAGTACTTC. Protein: CAWSPGQGVYEQYF. Full variable domain (outside the CDR3, taken from reference TRBV30 and TRBJ2-7): SQTIHQWPATLVQPVGSPLSLECTVEGTSNPNLYWYRQAAGRGLQLLFYSVGIGQISSEVPQNLSASRPQDRQFILSSKKLLLSDSGFYLCAWSPGQGVYEQYFGPGTRLTVT.

The chain is built from TRBV11-1 and TRBJ2-5, with 7 nucleotides matching TRBD2. CDR1 SGHAT and CDR2 FQDESV come from the germline V gene (reference sequence). The trim removed 0 bases at V and 5 bases at J, leaving 12 bases unmatched. The CDR3 runs 17 residues. For the CDR3, the DNA is TGTGCCAGCAGCTTAGCGAGATCCGATGCGGGAGTGGAGACCCAGTACTTC. Translated, it gives CASSLARSDAGVETQYF.

The chain uses TRBV29-1 and TRBJ2-1; 11 bases fit TRBD2. This CDR3 contains 15 residues. The germline gives CDR1 SQVTM, CDR2 ANQGSEA. The trim removed 5 bases at V and 7 bases at J, leaving 10 bases unmatched. CDR3 in amino acids: CSVTDLAGGLNEQFF. The CDR3 coding sequence is TGCAGCGTTACCGATCTAGCGGGAGGTTTGAATGAGCAGTTCTTC.

As concerns this clone: This sample also contains other DNA sequences that code for the same CDR3. The CDR3 loop reads CASSLQNTGELFF. Written as DNA, the CDR3 is TGCGCCAGCAGCTTACAGAACACCGGGGAGCTGTTTTTT. V gene TRBV5-1 combines with J gene TRBJ2-2; no clear D gene. Germline V CDR1 and CDR2: SGHRS, YFSETQ. The CDR3 extends over 13 amino acids. The V gene lost 2 bases and the J gene lost 1 base, with 3 bases spanning the gap.

This chain connects TRBV4-3 to TRBJ2-7; TRBD1 agrees at 10 bases. The trim removed 1 base at V and 4 bases at J, leaving 1 base unmatched. The V gene's germline CDR1 is LGHNA and CDR2 YSLEER. There are 14 residues in the CDR3. The CDR3 bases are TGCGCCAGCAGCCAAGGACAGGGGGCGTACGAGCAGTACTTC. Translating it yields CASSQGQGAYEQYF.

The chain couples TRBV13 to TRBJ2-7; D might be TRBD2 (6 bases). The CDR3 consists of 14 residues. Germline loops: CDR1 PRHDT, CDR2 FYEKMQ (reference sequence). Deletions cut 1 base from V and 4 bases from J, with 11 bases between. The CDR3 reads CASSLERVPYEQYF. CDR3 in DNA: TGTGCCAGCAGCTTAGAGCGGGTGCCGTACGAGCAGTACTTC.

The CDR3 sequence: CASSDQREAPYEQYF. Here the CDR3 DNA reads TGCGCCAGCAGTGATCAGCGGGAGGCCCCCTACGAGCAGTACTTC. The V and J genes are TRBV10-1 and TRBJ2-7, with 9 bases fitting TRBD2. The trim removed 3 bases at V and 2 bases at J, leaving 5 bases unmatched. The CDR3 contains 15 residues. CDR1 and CDR2 from the germline V gene are WNHNN and SYGVQD (reference sequence).

The CDR3 sequence: CAWSGLRSQPQHF. The CDR3 DNA is TGTGCCTGGAGTGGCCTTCGGAGTCAGCCCCAGCATTTT. V gene TRBV30 combines with J gene TRBJ1-5, with no clear D. Germline V gene lookup returns CDR1 GTSNPN and CDR2 SVGIG (reference sequence). The CDR3 totals 13 residues. Trimming left V 1 base short and J 6 bases short, with 10 bases between.

This CDR3 is CASSVGLAGGNNEQFF. CDR3 nucleotides: TGTGCCAGCAGCGTAGGTCTTGCGGGAGGAAACAATGAGCAGTTCTTC. The chain carries TRBV9 and TRBJ2-1; 8 bases align to TRBD2. Trimming took 0 bases from V and 5 from J; bases not matched to a gene: 7. The CDR3 loop spans 16 amino acids. Germline V gene sequence: CDR1 SGDLS, CDR2 YYNGEE.

The rearrangement links TRBV15 to TRBJ2-7, with TRBD1 as a possible D gene (6 bases). The V end lost 5 bases, the J end lost 2 bases, and 16 bases lay between the germline ends. The CDR3 totals 15 residues. Germline V gene lookup returns CDR1 LNHNV and CDR2 YYDKDF (reference sequence). The CDR3 reads CATSGQLQPTYEQYF. In DNA form, the CDR3 reads TGTGCCACCAGCGGACAGCTTCAACCCACCTACGAGCAGTACTTC.

This chain links TRBV11-3 with TRBJ2-7; TRBD2 matches 13 bases. Germline values: CDR1 SGHNT, CDR2 YENEEA. The trim removed 4 bases at V and 5 bases at J, leaving 5 bases unmatched. The CDR3 extends over 15 amino acids. The CDR3 nucleotides read TGTGCCAGCAGCTCAAGAGGGACTAGCGGGAACGAGCAGTACTTC. This gives the protein CASSSRGTSGNEQYF.

This chain joins TRBV19 and TRBJ2-4, with D hard to call. Germline V gene data show CDR1 as LNHDA and CDR2 as SQIVND (reference sequence). Trimming shortened V by 10 bases and J by 15 bases, and 19 bases separated the two germline ends. The CDR3 sequence is 11 residues long. The CDR3 here is CATSIEHRRYF. Here the CDR3 DNA reads TGTGCCACCAGTATAGAGCACAGAAGGTACTTC.

This sequence joins TRBV28 and TRBJ2-7; D is unclear. The CDR3 length is 15 residues. Trimming stripped 2 bases from V and 0 bases from J, with 11 bases between. Germline CDR1 is MDHEN and CDR2 is SYDVKM. The CDR3 DNA reads as TGTGCCAGCAGTTTACTAGGTCCTAGCTCCTACGAGCAGTACTTC. Translation gives CASSLLGPSSYEQYF.

The V and J genes are TRBV29-1 and TRBJ1-2, with a tentative D call TRBD1 (5 bases). V was pared by 7 bases and J by 3 bases, with 24 bases between. The length of the CDR3 is 16 residues. Germline values: CDR1 SQVTM, CDR2 ANQGSEA. CDR3 sequence (DNA): TGCAGCGCAAGACTGGACCGGGCGGGGCCCGACTATGGCTACACCTTC. It is translated as CSARLDRAGPDYGYTF.

The CDR3: CASSEYGTANEKLFF. The CDR3 DNA sequence: TGTGCCAGCAGTGAATATGGGACAGCTAATGAAAAACTGTTTTTT. The chain carries TRBV25-1 and TRBJ1-4; 7 nucleotides line up with TRBD1. The CDR3 loop spans 15 amino acids. Germline V gene sequence: CDR1 MGHDK, CDR2 SYGVNS. The V gene end was trimmed by 0 bases and the J gene end by 3 bases; junction bases not matched to a gene: 1.